The 4 T cell receptor beta chains below all came from one sample that was sequenced in a study of blood T cell repertoires in COVID-19. Libraries were prepared by immunoSEQ multiplex PCR; TCRdb keeps only in-frame clonotypes and omits some of them. This table has approximately 300,000 clones, roughly nine tenths appearing once. The sequenced material came from PBMCs or T cells enriched from blood (not recorded which). The receptors come from a man aged 55-75 years who had recovered from COVID-19.

A single count supports this clone. The rearrangement joins TRBV11-2 to TRBJ2-3, with 7 bases that match TRBD2. Unmatched junction bases numbered 9, after V lost 4 bases and J lost 2 bases. This CDR3 is 16 amino acids long. The germline V gene encodes CDR1 SGHAT and CDR2 FQNNGV. Here the CDR3 DNA reads TGTGCCAGCAGCTCTGGGACTACTCCTCTCACAGATACGCAGTATTTT. Protein: CASSSGTTPLTDTQYF.

J is TRBJ2-5 and V is TRBV15; D perhaps matches TRBD1 (5 bases). CDR3 length: 15 amino acids. The V gene's germline CDR1 is LNHNV and CDR2 YYDKDF (reference sequence). V lost 3 bases to trimming and J lost 2 bases, with 13 bases between them. CDR3 DNA sequence: TGTGCCACCAGCAGGAGACAGATATTGCAAGAGACCCAGTACTTC. Protein sequence: CATSRRQILQETQYF. The variable domain in full, completed from reference TRBV15 and TRBJ2-5, reads DAMVIQNPRYQVTQFGKPVTLSCSQTLNHNVMYWYQQKSSQAPKLLFHYYDKDFNNEADTPDNFQSRRPNTSFCFLDIRSPGLGDTAMYLCATSRRQILQETQYFGPGTRLLVL.

This chain links TRBV11-3 with TRBJ2-3; 14 bases align to TRBD2. CDR3 length equals 16 residues. V was clipped by 3 bases and J by 1 base; unmatched bases: 0. Germline V CDR1 and CDR2: SGHNT, YENEEA. The chain's CDR3 is CASSLGLAGGTDTQYF. CDR3 coding DNA: TGTGCCAGCAGCTTGGGACTAGCGGGGGGCACAGATACGCAGTATTTT.

V usage is TRBV30 and J usage is TRBJ1-2, with D unresolved. The CDR3 consists of 13 residues. Germline V lookup: CDR1 GTSNPN, CDR2 SVGIG (reference sequence). Trimming left V 5 bases short and J 7 bases short, with 17 bases between. The DNA of the CDR3 is TGTGCCTGGGGTGCCCAGGCAAGTACTGGCTACACCTTC. This encodes CAWGAQASTGYTF.